This T cell receptor (beta chain) was documented in a study of cytomegalovirus exposure and HLA in healthy donors. With regard to this clone: What it binds is not known.

Data came from immunoSEQ multiplex PCR; TCRdb stores just in-frame clones and leaves some out. This table holds under 200,000 clones, over 85% found once. Germline values: CDR1 MDHEN, CDR2 SYDVKM. The CDR3 length is 13 residues. The germline V and J ends were trimmed by 2 bases and 2 bases, with 6 bases remaining between them. The study's findings and limits: Cytomegalovirus status was reportedly diagnosed by the classifier with high sensitivity and specificity. Researchers catalogued 160 or so TCR beta chains as cytomegalovirus-associated. A subsequent analysis found that TCR clusters from the first cohort also tended to co-occur in the 110 or so validation repertoires, with about 93% of cluster scores above 0.

The source is a man aged 18 to 29 in good health and CMV-seropositive. Sequenced input: PBMCs. The rearrangement uses TRBV28 and TRBJ2-5; D uncertain. The CDR3 nucleotides read TGTGCCAGCAGTTTAGCGATTCAAGAGACCCAGTACTTC. This gives the protein CASSLAIQETQYF.